A few counts support the clone carrying this T cell receptor beta chain. Its antigen is currently unknown. The use of genomic DNA as template underpinned the TCR beta VDJ and CDR3 profiling. TCRdb reprocessed the reads with MiXCR, giving one entry per CDR3 protein. The data contain approximately 200,000 distinct CDR3 sequences, less than 60% of them singletons. This entry comes from a study of CD8+CD57+ T cells in acquired aplastic anemia. Study-level information: When averaged, DNA from sorted CD4+ and CD8+ cells came to approximately 3 ug. Overall study findings and caveats: Patients showed no significant difference from controls in CD8+ Simpson's diversity.

Before being chosen for sequencing, patients had shown CD8+CD57+ cell expansion by flow cytometry. Severe acquired aplastic anemia was present in every patient. Blood samples were obtained from patients who had received no prior therapy. This CDR3 comprises 15 residues. Germline V gives CDR1 MGHRA, CDR2 YSYEKL. Trimming took off 1 base at V and 5 bases at J, with 11 bases between the two ends. The sample taken for sequencing was sorted CD4+, CD8+, or CD8+CD57+ T cells (not recorded which) from PBMCs. The clonotype was recovered from a human donor with aplastic anemia. This chain joins TRBV4-1 and TRBJ1-4, with D possibly matching TRBD1 (5 bases). CDR3 sequence reads: CASSQGQKINEKLFF. CDR3 coding DNA: TGCGCCAGCAGCCAAGGACAGAAGATAAATGAAAAACTGTTTTTT.